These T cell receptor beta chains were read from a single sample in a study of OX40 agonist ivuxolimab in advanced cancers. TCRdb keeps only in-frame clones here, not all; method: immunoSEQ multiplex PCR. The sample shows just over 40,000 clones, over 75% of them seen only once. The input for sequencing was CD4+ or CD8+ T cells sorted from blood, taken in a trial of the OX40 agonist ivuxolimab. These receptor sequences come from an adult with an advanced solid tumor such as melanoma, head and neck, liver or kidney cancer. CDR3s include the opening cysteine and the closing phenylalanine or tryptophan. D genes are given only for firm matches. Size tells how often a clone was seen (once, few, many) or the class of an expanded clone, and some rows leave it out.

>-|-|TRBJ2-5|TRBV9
TGTGCCAGCAGCGATCTTCGGACGGGATGGGAGACCCAGTACTTC
CASSDLRTGWETQYF
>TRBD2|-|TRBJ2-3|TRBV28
TGTGCCAGCAGTTTAATTAGCGGGAGAACAGATACGCAGTATTTT
CASSLISGRTDTQYF
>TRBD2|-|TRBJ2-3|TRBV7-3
TGTGCCAGCAGCTTAAGGCCAGGTAGCGGGTTAGATACGCAGTATTTT
CASSLRPGSGLDTQYF
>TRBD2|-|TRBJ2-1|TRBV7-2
TGTGCCAGCAGCTTAGCAACGGGAGGGTTCAATGAGCAGTTCTTC
CASSLATGGFNEQFF
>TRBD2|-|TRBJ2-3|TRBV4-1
TGCGCCAGCAGCCAACCGGGACTAGCGGGCCGAGTGAGAATCACAGATACGCAGTATTTT
CASSQPGLAGRVRITDTQYF
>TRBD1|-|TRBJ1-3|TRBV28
TGTGCCAGCGCGCCTAGGACAGGGCTTGGAAACACCATATATTTT
CASAPRTGLGNTIYF
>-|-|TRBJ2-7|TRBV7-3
TGTGCCAGCAGCTTATCGGGAGGACAGTACGAGCAGTACTTC
CASSLSGGQYEQYF
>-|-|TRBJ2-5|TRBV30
TGTGCCTGGAGGTTCGGCTCAGAGACCCAGTACTTC
CAWRFGSETQYF
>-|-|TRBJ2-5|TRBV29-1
TGCAGCGTTGGGGGGGTCGGAGAGACCCAGTACTTC
CSVGGVGETQYF
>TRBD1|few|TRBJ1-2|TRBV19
TGTGCCAGTAGTCGGGACAGGCGAGGCTATGGCTACACCTTC
CASSRDRRGYGYTF
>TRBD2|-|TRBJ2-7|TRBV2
TGTGCCAGCAGGGCTAGCGGCCTCTCCTACGAGCAGTACTTC
CASRASGLSYEQYF
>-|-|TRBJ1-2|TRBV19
TGTGCCAGTAGTTTTTTAGACCCATATGGCTACACCTTC
CASSFLDPYGYTF
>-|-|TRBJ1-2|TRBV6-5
TGTGCCAGCAGTTTAATACAGGGCTACTATGGCTACACCTTC
CASSLIQGYYGYTF
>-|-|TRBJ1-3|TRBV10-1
TGCGCCAGCAGAACCGCGCTGGGAACCTCTGTCGGAAACACCATATATTTT
CASRTALGTSVGNTIYF
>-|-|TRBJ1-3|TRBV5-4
TGTGCCAGCAGCCAAGATGTTGCGGGACGCACCATATATTTT
CASSQDVAGRTIYF
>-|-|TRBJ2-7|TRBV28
TGTGCCAGCAGTCGCCCAGTCCCCTACGAGCAGTACTTC
CASSRPVPYEQYF
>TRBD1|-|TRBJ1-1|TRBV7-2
TGTGCCAGCAGCTCATACGGACAGGCTGAAGCTTTCTTT
CASSSYGQAEAFF
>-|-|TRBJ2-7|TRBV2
TGTGCCAGCAGTCGAGGCAGGGGGGGAGAGCAGTACTTC
CASSRGRGGEQYF
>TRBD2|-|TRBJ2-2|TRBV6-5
TGTGCCAGCAGTCCGGGAGGGGGAACCGGGGAGCTGTTTTTT
CASSPGGGTGELFF
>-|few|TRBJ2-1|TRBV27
TGTGCCAGCAGGGGGTGGGCGGTCCATGAGCAGTTCTTC
CASRGWAVHEQFF